These 16 T cell receptor beta chains share one sample of origin, sequenced in a study of cytomegalovirus exposure and HLA in healthy donors. The PCR employed 60 Vbeta primers together with 13 Jbeta primers. Produced via immunoSEQ multiplex PCR; TCRdb's table is partial and in-frame only. The top ten clones hold 1.5% of a sample with about 180,000 clones, around 76% of them seen once. Sequencing was done on a sample of PBMCs. These receptors originate from a man in his forties or fifties in good health and CMV-seronegative.

This sequence joins TRBV5-6 and TRBJ1-4; weak D call: TRBD1 (5 bases). Trimming stripped 4 bases from V and 10 bases from J, with 17 bases between. This CDR3 comprises 14 residues. Germline CDR1 SGHDT, CDR2 YYEEEE. CDR3 region: CASSPGLRARKLFF. The DNA for the CDR3 is TGTGCCAGCAGCCCGGGACTCCGCGCAAGAAAACTGTTTTTT.

A single count supports this clone. The CDR3 bases are TGTGCCAGCAGCTTAATCGGGGTGCGGGACGAGCAGTACTTC. Translation: CASSLIGVRDEQYF. The chain couples TRBV7-2 to TRBJ2-7; tentative D call: TRBD2 (5 bases). The germline CDR1 and CDR2 sequences are SGHTA and FQGNSA. V gave up 2 bases and J gave up 5 bases, with 13 bases separating them. The CDR3 runs 14 residues.

The V gene is TRBV7-9, the J gene TRBJ2-5; 10 bases are a match to TRBD1. The V segment lost 4 bases and the J segment 2 bases; nucleotides outside the gene matches: 7. CDR3 size: 16 residues. Germline lookup yields CDR1 SEHNR and CDR2 FQNEAQ (reference sequence). The CDR3 DNA reads as TGTGCCAGCAGCTGGGACAGGGGAAGTTTGCAAGAGACCCAGTACTTC. It codes for CASSWDRGSLQETQYF. The variable domain in full, completed from reference TRBV7-9 and TRBJ2-5, reads DTGVSQNPRHKITKRGQNVTFRCDPISEHNRLYWYRQTLGQGPEFLTYFQNEAQLEKSRLLSDRFSAERPKGSFSTLEIQRTEQGDSAMYLCASSWDRGSLQETQYFGPGTRLLVL.

The chain has TRBV7-6 and TRBJ1-1; TRBD1 aligns across 7 bases. Trimming removed 5 bases from V and 1 base from J; junction bases left unmatched: 4. Germline V CDR1 and CDR2: SGHVS, FNYEAQ. This CDR3 is built from 14 residues. The CDR3 region is CASSRRQGNTEAFF. The CDR3 nucleotides read TGTGCCAGCAGCCGTCGACAGGGGAACACTGAAGCTTTCTTT.

This chain joins TRBV13 and TRBJ1-3; D call uncertain. Germline CDR1 PRHDT, CDR2 FYEKMQ (reference sequence). V gave up 2 bases and J gave up 0 bases, with 14 bases separating them. This CDR3 region has 17 residues. CDR3 residues: CASSLFTRRFSGNTIYF. The CDR3, as DNA: TGTGCCAGCAGCTTATTCACGCGGCGGTTCTCTGGAAACACCATATATTTT. Full variable domain (rest looked up from reference TRBV13 and TRBJ1-3): AAGVIQSPRHLIKEKRETATLKCYPIPRHDTVYWYQQGPGQDPQFLISFYEKMQSDKGSIPDRFSAQQFSDYHSELNMSSLELGDSALYFCASSLFTRRFSGNTIYFGEGSWLTVV.

The V gene is TRBV10-3, the J gene TRBJ2-7; TRBD2 is a possible D gene (5 bases). Germline V gene lookup returns CDR1 ENHRY and CDR2 SYGVKD. V lost 4 bases to trimming and J lost 5 bases, with 12 bases between them. The length of the CDR3 is 13 residues. In DNA, the CDR3 is TGTGCCATCAGTGTTGGCAACGGGAACGAGCAGTACTTC. This translates into CAISVGNGNEQYF.

The chain carries TRBV5-1 and TRBJ2-7, with a weak D call TRBD1 (6 bases). Germline CDR1 is SGHRS and CDR2 is YFSETQ. Trimming took off 9 bases at V and 4 bases at J, with 17 bases between the two ends. This CDR3 region has 13 residues. CDR3 region: CATGMDSSYEQYF. In DNA form, the CDR3 reads TGCGCCACCGGAATGGACAGTTCATACGAGCAGTACTTC.

The chain uses TRBV6-1 and TRBJ2-5, with 7 bases aligning to TRBD2. CDR1 is MNHNS and CDR2 is SASEGT in the germline V gene. The CDR3 contains 17 residues. J was trimmed by 2 bases and V by 3 bases; bases with no gene match: 12. CDR3 sequence (DNA): TGTGCCAGCAGTGACCCCCTGGGGGAGGGCCTTCAAGAGACCCAGTACTTC. It yields the protein CASSDPLGEGLQETQYF.

The J gene is TRBJ2-3, the V gene TRBV28; 11 positions agree with TRBD1. The CDR3 spans 17 residues. CDR1 MDHEN and CDR2 SYDVKM come from the germline V gene. J lost 3 bases, V lost 2 bases, and 7 bases had no gene match. CDR3 coding DNA: TGTGCCAGCAGTTTAGTCCCCAGGGACAGGGGGACAGATACGCAGTATTTT. This gives the protein CASSLVPRDRGTDTQYF. Combining the CDR3 with reference TRBV28 and TRBJ2-3 gives the whole variable domain DVKVTQSSRYLVKRTGEKVFLECVQDMDHENMFWYRQDPGLGLRLIYFSYDVKMKEKGDIPEGYSVSREKKERFSLILESASTNQTSMYLCASSLVPRDRGTDTQYFGPGTRLTVL.

CDR3 sequence reads: CASSLGGDTQYF. The CDR3 coding sequence is TGTGCCAGCAGTCTAGGGGGAGATACGCAGTATTTT. This chain links TRBV27 with TRBJ2-3; possibly TRBD1 for D (6 bases). With 5 bases removed from V and 5 bases from J, the gap between germline ends came to 8 bases. Germline lookup yields CDR1 MNHEY and CDR2 SMNVEV (reference sequence). CDR3 length: 12 amino acids.

This clone was counted once. The rearrangement links TRBV7-2 to TRBJ2-3; 10 bases line up with TRBD2. Germline V lookup: CDR1 SGHTA, CDR2 FQGNSA. After removal of 6 bases from V and 2 bases from J, the junction contained 8 bases not matched to a gene. There are 16 residues in the CDR3. CDR3 loop: CASRPRTSGLTDTQYF. CDR3 nucleotide sequence: TGTGCCAGCAGACCCCGGACTAGCGGCCTCACAGATACGCAGTATTTT.

The rearrangement joins TRBV29-1 to TRBJ2-1, with 7 bases fitting TRBD2. The J segment lost 0 bases and the V segment lost 4 bases, leaving 9 bases of the junction unmatched. CDR1 SQVTM and CDR2 ANQGSEA come from the germline V gene. CDR3 length: 16 residues. This chain's CDR3 is CSVVELATSSYNEQFF. CDR3 bases: TGCAGCGTTGTGGAACTAGCGACCAGCTCCTACAATGAGCAGTTCTTC.

This chain joins TRBV28 and TRBJ1-1, with TRBD1 matching 11 bases. Germline CDR1 is MDHEN and CDR2 is SYDVKM. This CDR3 comprises 15 residues. The V and J ends lost 6 bases and 4 bases, in that order; junction bases with no gene match: 7. The CDR3 reads CASSPGGTGGTEAFF. Written as DNA, the CDR3 is TGTGCCAGCAGCCCGGGTGGGACAGGGGGCACTGAAGCTTTCTTT.

The chain uses TRBV30 and TRBJ1-5; D not certain. CDR1 is GTSNPN, CDR2 SVGIG, per germline (reference sequence). V lost 0 bases, J lost 4 bases, and 10 bases lay in between. The CDR3 totals 14 residues. The CDR3 nucleotides are TGTGCCTGGAGTGTAACGACACAGAATCAGCCCCAGCATTTT. Protein: CAWSVTTQNQPQHF.

On this clone itself: This same CDR3 is encoded by further DNA sequences in the sample. J is TRBJ1-2 and V is TRBV7-6; D may be TRBD1 (6 bases). The CDR3 length is 15 residues. The germline V gene encodes CDR1 SGHVS and CDR2 FNYEAQ. V shed 5 bases and J shed 10 bases, with 23 bases lying between them. CDR3 bases: TGTGCCAGCAGCCTGGCGGTGGGGGCCTCCTCACACTACACCTTC. Residues: CASSLAVGASSHYTF.

J is TRBJ2-5 and V is TRBV9, with 12 nucleotides matching TRBD2. The CDR3 spans 16 residues. CDR1 and CDR2 (germline): SGDLS, YYNGEE. V shed 0 bases, J shed 4 bases, and the junction held 4 bases outside the gene matches. This CDR3 is CASSVAETSGRETQYF. CDR3 nucleotide sequence: TGTGCCAGCAGCGTAGCCGAGACTAGCGGGAGAGAGACCCAGTACTTC.